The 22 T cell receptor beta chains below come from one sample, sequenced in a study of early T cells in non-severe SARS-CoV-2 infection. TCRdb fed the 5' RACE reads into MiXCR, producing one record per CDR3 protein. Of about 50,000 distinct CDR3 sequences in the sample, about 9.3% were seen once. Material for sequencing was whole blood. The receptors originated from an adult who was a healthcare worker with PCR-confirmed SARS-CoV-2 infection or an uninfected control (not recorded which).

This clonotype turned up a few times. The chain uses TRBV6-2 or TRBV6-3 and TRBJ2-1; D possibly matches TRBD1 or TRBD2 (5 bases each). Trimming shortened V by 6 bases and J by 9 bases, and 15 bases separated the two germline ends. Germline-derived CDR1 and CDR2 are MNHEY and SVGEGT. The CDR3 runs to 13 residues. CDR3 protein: CASSQGDLAEQFF. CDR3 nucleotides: TGTGCCAGCAGCCAAGGGGACCTGGCTGAGCAGTTCTTC.

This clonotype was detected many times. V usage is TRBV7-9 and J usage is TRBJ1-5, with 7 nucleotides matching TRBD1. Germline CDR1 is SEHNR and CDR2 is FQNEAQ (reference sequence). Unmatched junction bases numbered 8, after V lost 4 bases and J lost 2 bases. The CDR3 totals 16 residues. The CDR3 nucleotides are TGTGCCAGCAGCTATTCCCAGACAGGGCGCAATCAGCCCCAGCATTTT. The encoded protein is CASSYSQTGRNQPQHF.

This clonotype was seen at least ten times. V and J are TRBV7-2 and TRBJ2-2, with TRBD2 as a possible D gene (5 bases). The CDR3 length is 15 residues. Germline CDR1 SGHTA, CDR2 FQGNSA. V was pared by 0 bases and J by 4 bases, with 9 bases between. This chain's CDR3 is CASSLARLTTGELFF. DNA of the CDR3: TGTGCCAGCAGCTTAGCCAGACTAACCACCGGGGAGCTGTTTTTT.

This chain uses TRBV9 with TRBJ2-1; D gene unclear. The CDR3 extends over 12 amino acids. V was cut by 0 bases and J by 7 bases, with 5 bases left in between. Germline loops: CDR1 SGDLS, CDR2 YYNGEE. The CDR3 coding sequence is TGTGCCAGCAGCGTAGACCAGAATGAGCAGTTCTTC. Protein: CASSVDQNEQFF.

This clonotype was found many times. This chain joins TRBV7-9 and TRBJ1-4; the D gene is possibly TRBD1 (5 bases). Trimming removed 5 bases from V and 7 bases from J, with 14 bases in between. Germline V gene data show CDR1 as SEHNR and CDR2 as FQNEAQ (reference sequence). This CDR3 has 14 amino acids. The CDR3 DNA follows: TGTGCCAGCAGCCCCATACGGGGGGGTGAAAAACTGTTTTTT. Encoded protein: CASSPIRGGEKLFF.

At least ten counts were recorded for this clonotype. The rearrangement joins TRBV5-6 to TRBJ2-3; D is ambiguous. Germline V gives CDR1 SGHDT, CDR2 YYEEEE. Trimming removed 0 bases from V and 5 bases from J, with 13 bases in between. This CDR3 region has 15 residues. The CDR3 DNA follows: TGTGCCAGCAGCTTGGGTATGGAATTGGGAGATACGCAGTATTTT. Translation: CASSLGMELGDTQYF.

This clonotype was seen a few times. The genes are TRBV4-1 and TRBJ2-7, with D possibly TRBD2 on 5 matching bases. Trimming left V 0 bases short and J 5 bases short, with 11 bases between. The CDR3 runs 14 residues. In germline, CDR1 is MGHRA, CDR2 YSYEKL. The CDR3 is CASSQETRRDEQYF. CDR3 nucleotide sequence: TGCGCCAGCAGCCAAGAGACAAGGCGGGACGAGCAGTACTTC.

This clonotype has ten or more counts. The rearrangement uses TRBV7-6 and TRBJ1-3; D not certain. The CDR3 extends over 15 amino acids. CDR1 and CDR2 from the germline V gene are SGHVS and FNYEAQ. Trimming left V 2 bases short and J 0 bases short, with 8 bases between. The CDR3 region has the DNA TGTGCCAGCAGCTTAAGTCCCAGCTCTGGAAACACCATATATTTT. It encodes CASSLSPSSGNTIYF.

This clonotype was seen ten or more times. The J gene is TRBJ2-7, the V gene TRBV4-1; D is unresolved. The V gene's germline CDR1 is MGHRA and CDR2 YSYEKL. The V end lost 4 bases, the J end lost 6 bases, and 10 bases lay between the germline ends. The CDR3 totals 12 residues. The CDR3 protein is CASSPHGSEQYF. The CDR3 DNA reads TGCGCCAGCAGCCCTCACGGATCCGAGCAGTACTTC.

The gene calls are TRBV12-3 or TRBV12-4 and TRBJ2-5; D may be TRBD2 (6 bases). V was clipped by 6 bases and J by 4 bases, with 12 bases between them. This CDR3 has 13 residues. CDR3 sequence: CASRPSVRETQYF. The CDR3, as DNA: TGTGCCAGCAGGCCTAGCGTACGAGAGACCCAGTACTTC.

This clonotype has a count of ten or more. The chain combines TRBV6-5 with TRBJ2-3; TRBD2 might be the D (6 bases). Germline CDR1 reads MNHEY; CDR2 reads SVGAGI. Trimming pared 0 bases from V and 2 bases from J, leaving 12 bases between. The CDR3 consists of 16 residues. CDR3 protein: CASSYSSRGTTDTQYF. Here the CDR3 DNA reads TGTGCCAGCAGTTACTCGAGTCGGGGGACCACAGATACGCAGTATTTT.

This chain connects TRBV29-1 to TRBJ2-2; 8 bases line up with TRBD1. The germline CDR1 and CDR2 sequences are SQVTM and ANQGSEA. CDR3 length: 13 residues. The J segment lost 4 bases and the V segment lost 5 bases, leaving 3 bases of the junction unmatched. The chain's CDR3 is CSVLDRATGELFF. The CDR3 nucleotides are TGCAGCGTTTTGGACAGGGCCACCGGGGAGCTGTTTTTT.

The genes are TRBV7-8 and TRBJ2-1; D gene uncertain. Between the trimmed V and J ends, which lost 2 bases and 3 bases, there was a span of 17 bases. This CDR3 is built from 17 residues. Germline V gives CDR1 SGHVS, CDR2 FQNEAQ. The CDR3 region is CASSLMDLQDVYNEQFF. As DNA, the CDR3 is TGTGCCAGCAGCTTAATGGATCTGCAGGACGTCTACAATGAGCAGTTCTTC.

Here the CDR3 reads CASSYGTADTDTQYF. CDR3 bases: TGTGCCAGCAGTTACGGGACCGCCGACACAGATACGCAGTATTTT. V and J are TRBV6-2 or TRBV6-3 and TRBJ2-3; D may match TRBD1 or TRBD2 (5 bases each). The germline V and J ends were trimmed by 2 bases and 2 bases, with 11 bases remaining between them. The CDR3 runs to 15 residues. Germline values: CDR1 MNHEY, CDR2 SVGEGT.

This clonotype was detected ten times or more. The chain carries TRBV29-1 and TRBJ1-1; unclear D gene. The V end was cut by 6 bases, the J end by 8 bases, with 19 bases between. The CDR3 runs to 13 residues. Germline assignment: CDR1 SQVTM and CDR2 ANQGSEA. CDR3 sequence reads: CSVRISNPSEAFF. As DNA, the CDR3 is TGCAGCGTCAGGATATCGAACCCCTCGGAAGCTTTCTTT. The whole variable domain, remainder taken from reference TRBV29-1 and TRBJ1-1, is SAVISQKPSRDICQRGTSLTIQCQVDSQVTMMFWYRQQPGQSLTLIATANQGSEATYESGFVIDKFPISRPNLTFSTLTVSNMSPEDSSIYLCSVRISNPSEAFFGQGTRLTVV.

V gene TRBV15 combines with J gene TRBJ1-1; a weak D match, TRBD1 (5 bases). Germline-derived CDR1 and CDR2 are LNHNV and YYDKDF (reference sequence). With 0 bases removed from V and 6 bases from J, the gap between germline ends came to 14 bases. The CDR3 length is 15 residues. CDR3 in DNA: TGTGCCACCAGCAGAGATTTCATAGGGGAGGCTGAAGCTTTCTTT. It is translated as CATSRDFIGEAEAFF.

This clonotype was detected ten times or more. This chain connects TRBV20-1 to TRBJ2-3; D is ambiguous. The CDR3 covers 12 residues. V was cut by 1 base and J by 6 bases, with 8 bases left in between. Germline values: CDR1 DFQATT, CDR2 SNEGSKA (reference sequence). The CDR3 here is CSARASADTQYF. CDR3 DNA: TGCAGTGCTAGAGCGTCGGCCGATACGCAGTATTTT.

Written as DNA, the CDR3 is TGCAGCGGGGGTATGAACACCGGGGAGCTGTTTTTT. The encoded protein is CSGGMNTGELFF. The V call is TRBV29-1, the J call TRBJ2-2; D not certain. The V end was cut by 7 bases, the J end by 1 base, with 7 bases between. The germline V gene has CDR1 SQVTM and CDR2 ANQGSEA. The CDR3 consists of 12 residues.

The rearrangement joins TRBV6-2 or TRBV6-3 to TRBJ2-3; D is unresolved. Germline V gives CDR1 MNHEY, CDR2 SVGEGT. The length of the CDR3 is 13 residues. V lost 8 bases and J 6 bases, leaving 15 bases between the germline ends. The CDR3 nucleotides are TGTGCCAGCGGTAGGCACACAGCGGATACGCAGTATTTT. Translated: CASGRHTADTQYF.

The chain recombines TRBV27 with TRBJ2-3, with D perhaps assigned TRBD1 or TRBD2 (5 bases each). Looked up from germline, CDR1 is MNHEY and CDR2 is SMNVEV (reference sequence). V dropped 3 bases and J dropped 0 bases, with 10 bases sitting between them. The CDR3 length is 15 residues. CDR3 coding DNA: TGTGCCAGCAGTTTTGGGGGTATCAGCACAGATACGCAGTATTTT. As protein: CASSFGGISTDTQYF.

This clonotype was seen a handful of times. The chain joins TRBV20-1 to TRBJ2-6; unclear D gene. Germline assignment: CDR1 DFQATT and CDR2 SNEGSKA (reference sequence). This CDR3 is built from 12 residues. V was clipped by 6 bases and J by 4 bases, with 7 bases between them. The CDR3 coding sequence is TGCAGTGCCGCCGCCGGGGCCAACGTCCTGACTTTC. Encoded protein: CSAAAGANVLTF.

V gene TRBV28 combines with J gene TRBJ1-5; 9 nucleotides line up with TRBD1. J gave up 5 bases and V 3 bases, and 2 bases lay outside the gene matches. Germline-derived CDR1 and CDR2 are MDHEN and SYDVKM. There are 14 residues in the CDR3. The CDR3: CASSLGQGYQPQHF. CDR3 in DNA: TGTGCCAGCAGTTTGGGACAGGGTTATCAGCCCCAGCATTTT.